This paragraph covers one T cell receptor (beta chain) sequence. This record comes from a study of OX40 agonist ivuxolimab in advanced cancers. V was cut by 1 base and J by 12 bases, with 13 bases left in between. Germline V lookup: CDR1 SGHTA, CDR2 FQGNSA. The CDR3 runs 13 residues. The method was immunoSEQ multiplex PCR; TCRdb's version includes in-frame clones alone and lacks a portion of them. The sample lists around 64,000 clones; roughly four fifths were seen once. The specimen was CD4+ or CD8+ T cells sorted from blood, collected in a trial of the OX40 agonist ivuxolimab. The sequence derives from an adult with an advanced solid tumor such as melanoma, head and neck, liver or kidney cancer. The genes are TRBV7-2 and TRBJ2-1; no clear D. CDR3 DNA: TGTGCCAGCAGCTTAGTAAGATTTTCTGGGCAGTTCTTC. Protein sequence: CASSLVRFSGQFF.